This TCR beta chain derives from a study of circulating CD8 cells and anti-PD-1 response in melanoma. Live CD3+CD8+TCRalphabeta+ cells were sorted into four subsets by PD-1 and/or TIGIT. The QIAseq Immune Repertoire TCR panel built the libraries from roughly 15 ng of total RNA. TCRdb independently ran MiXCR on the reads; one entry per CDR3 protein. Altogether some 350 distinct CDR3 sequences are present, 6.5% to 8% being singletons, with the ten largest covering 50% to 60%. Study-level findings and limits: Clonotype sharing was highest between DPOS and TIGIT subsets.

By frequency in the sample, this clonotype is medium-sized (0.01 to 0.1%). The target antigen is unknown. The source is a human donor with melanoma. Here the sequenced sample was CD8+ T cells from PBMCs, taken at baseline or after one month of anti-PD-1 therapy (not recorded which).

The CDR3 protein is CASSLYAGRETQYF. DNA for the CDR3: TGTGCCAGCAGTTTATACGCGGGGCGGGAGACCCAGTACTTC. V is TRBV27 and J is TRBJ2-5; tentatively, D is TRBD2 (6 bases). The ends were cut back, 1 base at V and 5 bases at J, with 11 bases in the middle. The CDR3 runs 14 residues. CDR1 MNHEY and CDR2 SMNVEV come from the germline V gene (reference sequence).